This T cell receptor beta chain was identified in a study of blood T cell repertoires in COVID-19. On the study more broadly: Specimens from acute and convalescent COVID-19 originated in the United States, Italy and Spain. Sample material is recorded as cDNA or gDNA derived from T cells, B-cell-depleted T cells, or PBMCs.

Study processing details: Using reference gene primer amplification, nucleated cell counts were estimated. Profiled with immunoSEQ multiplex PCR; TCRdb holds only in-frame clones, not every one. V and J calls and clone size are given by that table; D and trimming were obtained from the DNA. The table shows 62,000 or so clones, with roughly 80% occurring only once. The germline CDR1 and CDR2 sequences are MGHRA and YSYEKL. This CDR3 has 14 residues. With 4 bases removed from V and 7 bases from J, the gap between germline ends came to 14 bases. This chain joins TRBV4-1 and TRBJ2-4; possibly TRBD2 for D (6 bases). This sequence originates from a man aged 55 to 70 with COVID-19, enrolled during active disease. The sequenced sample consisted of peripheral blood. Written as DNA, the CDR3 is TGCGCCAGCAGCCTATTACAGGAGGGGAACATTCAGTACTTC. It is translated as CASSLLQEGNIQYF.